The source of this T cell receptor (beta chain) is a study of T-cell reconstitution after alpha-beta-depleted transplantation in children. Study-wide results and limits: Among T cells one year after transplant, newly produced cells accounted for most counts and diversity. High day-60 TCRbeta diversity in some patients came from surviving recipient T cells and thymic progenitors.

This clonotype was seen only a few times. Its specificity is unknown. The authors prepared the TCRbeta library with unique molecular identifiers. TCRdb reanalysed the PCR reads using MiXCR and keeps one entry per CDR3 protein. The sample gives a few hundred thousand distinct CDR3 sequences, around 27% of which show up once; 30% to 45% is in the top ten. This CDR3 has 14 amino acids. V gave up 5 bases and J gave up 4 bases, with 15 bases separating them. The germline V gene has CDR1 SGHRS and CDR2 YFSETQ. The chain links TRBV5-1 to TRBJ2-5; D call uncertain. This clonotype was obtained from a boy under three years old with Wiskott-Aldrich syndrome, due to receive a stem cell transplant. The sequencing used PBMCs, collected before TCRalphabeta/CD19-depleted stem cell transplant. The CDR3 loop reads CASSFALLAETQYF. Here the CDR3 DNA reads TGCGCCAGCAGTTTCGCCCTCCTTGCAGAGACCCAGTACTTC.